This T cell receptor beta chain was captured by sequencing in a study of T cell changes during pregnancy in multiple sclerosis. Libraries were prepared by immunoSEQ multiplex PCR; TCRdb keeps only in-frame clonotypes and omits some of them. The top ten hold less than 2% of the sample, which has more than 85,000 clones, 94% seen once. This CDR3 spans 12 amino acids. V was pared by 4 bases and J by 3 bases, with 9 bases between. The germline CDR1 and CDR2 sequences are SQVTM and ANQGSEA. The J gene is TRBJ2-5, the V gene TRBV29-1; a weak D match, TRBD2 (5 bases). The TCR was taken from a female donor in good health, enrolled as a control in a pregnancy study. This specimen consisted of peripheral blood, obtained after pregnancy. The CDR3 protein is CSVGGREETQYF. The CDR3 DNA follows: TGCAGCGTTGGTGGGAGAGAAGAGACCCAGTACTTC.